These 20 T cell receptor beta chains were all obtained from the same sample, sequenced in a study of beta chain features in type 1 diabetes. As every portion of the isolated RNA was reverse transcribed, the sequencing read expressed TCRB transcripts. Assay: immunoSEQ multiplex PCR; the TCRdb copy retains only in-frame clones and omits some. The data show some 160,000 clones, 7% to 9.5% seen once. What these receptors recognize is not known. Study-wide results and caveats: Among patients with Type 1 diabetes, TCRB CDR3s were moderately but significantly shorter in every one of the four CD4+ subsets.

Material for sequencing was central memory CD4+ T cells from blood. The receptors shown here come from a woman in her thirties with type 1 diabetes.

The rearrangement uses TRBV9 and TRBJ2-7; 9 bases match TRBD1. Germline assignment: CDR1 SGDLS and CDR2 YYNGEE. J lost 6 bases, V lost 0 bases, and 4 bases had no gene match. The CDR3 is 14 amino acids. The CDR3: CASSVGDRAGEQYF. The CDR3 DNA reads as TGTGCCAGCAGCGTAGGGGACAGGGCGGGCGAGCAGTACTTC.

The rearrangement joins TRBV18 to TRBJ2-7, with TRBD1 matching over 8 bases. Germline V gene lookup returns CDR1 KGHSH and CDR2 LQKENI. The CDR3 totals 12 residues. V lost 6 bases and J lost 6; bases outside the gene matches: 4. The CDR3 DNA is TGTGCCAGCTCGGACAGGGCAAGCGAGCAGTACTTC. Its translation: CASSDRASEQYF.

The gene calls are TRBV5-1 and TRBJ2-7, with 11 nucleotides matching TRBD1. Trimming cost V 4 bases and J 3 bases; bases outside gene matches: 6. Germline lookup yields CDR1 SGHRS and CDR2 YFSETQ. The CDR3 runs to 15 residues. The CDR3 coding sequence is TGCGCCAGCAGCGGATCCGGGACAGGGGGCTACGAGCAGTACTTC. This codes for CASSGSGTGGYEQYF.

V gene TRBV6-1 combines with J gene TRBJ2-7, with D tentatively TRBD1 (6 bases). Germline lookup yields CDR1 MNHNS and CDR2 SASEGT. V shed 3 bases and J shed 3 bases, with 12 bases lying between them. CDR3 length: 14 amino acids. As DNA, the CDR3 is TGTGCCAGCAGTGACTGGACAGCGATCTACGAGCAGTACTTC. Residues: CASSDWTAIYEQYF.

This clone was picked up a small number of times. The chain uses TRBV5-1 and TRBJ2-2; 7 bases are a match to TRBD1. The CDR3 spans 14 residues. V lost 4 bases, J lost 4 bases, and 4 bases stayed unmatched. The V gene's germline CDR1 is SGHRS and CDR2 YFSETQ. The CDR3 bases are TGCGCCAGCAGCACCGGGACAGTCACCGGGGAGCTGTTTTTT. It yields the protein CASSTGTVTGELFF.

The rearrangement joins TRBV6-6 to TRBJ2-3; TRBD1 matches 8 bases. The CDR3 has 13 amino acids. Germline V lookup: CDR1 MNHNY, CDR2 SVGAGI (reference sequence). J was trimmed by 4 bases and V by 7 bases; bases with no gene match: 4. This CDR3 reads CASNGQGPDTQYF. In nucleotides, the CDR3 is TGTGCCAGCAATGGACAGGGACCAGATACGCAGTATTTT.

A few counts support this clone. V is TRBV29-1 and J is TRBJ1-1; 9 bases align to TRBD1. V dropped 6 bases and J dropped 3; count of bases not matched to a gene: 5. The CDR3 loop spans 13 amino acids. Germline V gene lookup returns CDR1 SQVTM and CDR2 ANQGSEA. The CDR3 DNA reads as TGCAGCGTCCAGGGACAGGGTCACACTGAAGCTTTCTTT. Translated, it gives CSVQGQGHTEAFF.

This clone was detected a few times. This chain uses TRBV11-2 with TRBJ2-1; D is ambiguous. Between the trimmed V and J ends, which lost 1 base and 10 bases, there was a span of 11 bases. Germline V gives CDR1 SGHAT, CDR2 FQNNGV. This CDR3 region has 13 residues. DNA of the CDR3: TGTGCCAGCAGCTTAGGTCCTCCGAGGGAGCAGTTCTTC. Its protein product is CASSLGPPREQFF.

The chain couples TRBV5-1 to TRBJ1-3; 7 positions agree with TRBD1. The CDR3 sequence is 15 residues long. CDR1 and CDR2 from the germline V gene are SGHRS and YFSETQ. With V trimmed by 4 bases and J by 0 bases, 4 bases remained unmatched. The DNA for the CDR3 is TGCGCCAGCAGCACGACAGGGAACTCTGGAAACACCATATATTTT. As protein: CASSTTGNSGNTIYF.

This clone was counted a few times. V usage is TRBV7-2 and J usage is TRBJ2-1; D is unresolved. V was pared by 5 bases and J by 0 bases, with 11 bases between. The CDR3 runs to 15 residues. The germline V gene has CDR1 SGHTA and CDR2 FQGNSA. The CDR3 protein is CASSLKDSSYNEQFF. For the CDR3, the DNA is TGTGCCAGCAGCCTAAAAGATAGCTCCTACAATGAGCAGTTCTTC.

This clone was recorded a few times. The chain carries TRBV28 and TRBJ1-1; D is unresolved. Germline V lookup: CDR1 MDHEN, CDR2 SYDVKM. The V gene lost 7 bases and the J gene lost 3 bases, with 15 bases spanning the gap. This CDR3 comprises 14 residues. The CDR3: CASTSGTLDTEAFF. CDR3 coding DNA: TGTGCCAGCACCTCGGGTACATTGGACACTGAAGCTTTCTTT.

In this sample, this clone turned up many times. The genes are TRBV30 and TRBJ2-5; no reliable D call. Germline assignment: CDR1 GTSNPN and CDR2 SVGIG (reference sequence). The CDR3 sequence is 13 residues long. Trimming removed 1 base from V and 5 bases from J, with 11 bases in between. Here the CDR3 reads CAWSGIAAETQYF. The CDR3 DNA sequence: TGTGCCTGGAGTGGGATAGCAGCCGAGACCCAGTACTTC.

This clone was detected only a few times. CDR3 protein: CASSQTGASNEQFF. The CDR3 DNA sequence: TGTGCCAGCAGCCAAACTGGGGCTAGCAATGAGCAGTTCTTC. V and J are TRBV9 and TRBJ2-1; the D gene is possibly TRBD1 (5 bases). Trimming removed 4 bases from V and 6 bases from J, with 14 bases in between. CDR3 size: 14 residues. CDR1 SGDLS and CDR2 YYNGEE come from the germline V gene.

The CDR3 spells CASSEQGDEQPQHF. CDR3 coding DNA: TGCGCCAGCAGCGAACAGGGGGATGAACAGCCCCAGCATTTT. The chain recombines TRBV5-1 with TRBJ1-5; 8 nucleotides agree with TRBD1. V gave up 4 bases and J gave up 7 bases; unmatched junction bases: 7. This CDR3 has 14 residues. Germline V gives CDR1 SGHRS, CDR2 YFSETQ. Full variable domain (missing parts from reference TRBV5-1 and TRBJ1-5): KAGVTQTPRYLIKTRGQQVTLSCSPISGHRSVSWYQQTPGQGLQFLFEYFSETQRNKGNFPGRFSGRQFSNSRSEMNVSTLELGDSALYLCASSEQGDEQPQHFGDGTRLSIL.

This chain joins TRBV7-6 and TRBJ2-5, with D possibly being TRBD2 (5 bases). The V end lost 1 base, the J end lost 9 bases, and 12 bases lay between the germline ends. Germline V CDR1 and CDR2: SGHVS, FNYEAQ. This CDR3 region has 13 residues. This chain's CDR3 is CASSLGRLRAQYF. In DNA form, the CDR3 reads TGTGCCAGCAGCTTAGGTCGGCTGCGGGCCCAGTACTTC.

This clone was seen more than once but under ten times. The gene calls are TRBV4-2 and TRBJ2-2, with a tentative D call TRBD2 (6 bases). V dropped 5 bases and J dropped 10 bases, with 17 bases sitting between them. The germline CDR1 and CDR2 sequences are LGHNA and YNFKEQ. CDR3 length: 14 amino acids. CDR3 sequence (DNA): TGTGCCAGCAGCTTGTCCCTGCGGGAAGAGGAGCTGTTTTTT. It encodes CASSLSLREEELFF.

This clone was seen at least ten times. This chain connects TRBV4-1 to TRBJ2-7, with TRBD1 identical over 10 bases. Germline CDR1 and CDR2: MGHRA and YSYEKL. The ends lost 1 base at V and 1 base at J; junction bases unmatched: 7. The CDR3 runs 17 residues. The DNA of the CDR3 is TGCGCCAGCAGCCAAGTTCACGGACAGGGGGGATCCTACGAGCAGTACTTC. This gives the protein CASSQVHGQGGSYEQYF.

This clone was counted a few times. The CDR3 is CSASLTDTQYF. The CDR3 region has the DNA TGCAGTGCTAGTCTCACAGATACGCAGTATTTT. The chain carries TRBV20-1 and TRBJ2-3; no clear D gene. CDR1 is DFQATT and CDR2 is SNEGSKA in the germline V gene (reference sequence). V gave up 3 bases and J gave up 2 bases, with 3 bases separating them. This CDR3 has 11 residues.

This clone was seen a few times. The genes are TRBV9 and TRBJ1-2; D gene unclear. This CDR3 comprises 14 residues. The V gene lost 4 bases and the J gene lost 4 bases, with 14 bases spanning the gap. Germline V gene sequence: CDR1 SGDLS, CDR2 YYNGEE. CDR3 DNA: TGTGCCAGCAGCCCCACCGGGGATGGCTATGGCTACACCTTC. Protein product: CASSPTGDGYGYTF.

This sequence joins TRBV5-1 and TRBJ2-6; 7 nucleotides align to TRBD1. From germline, CDR1 is SGHRS and CDR2 YFSETQ. The CDR3 has 17 amino acids. V lost 9 bases to trimming and J lost 0 bases; unmatched junction nucleotides: 12. CDR3 sequence: CATVMGQYDSGANVLTF. CDR3 bases: TGCGCCACCGTTATGGGACAGTACGACTCTGGGGCCAACGTCCTGACTTTC.